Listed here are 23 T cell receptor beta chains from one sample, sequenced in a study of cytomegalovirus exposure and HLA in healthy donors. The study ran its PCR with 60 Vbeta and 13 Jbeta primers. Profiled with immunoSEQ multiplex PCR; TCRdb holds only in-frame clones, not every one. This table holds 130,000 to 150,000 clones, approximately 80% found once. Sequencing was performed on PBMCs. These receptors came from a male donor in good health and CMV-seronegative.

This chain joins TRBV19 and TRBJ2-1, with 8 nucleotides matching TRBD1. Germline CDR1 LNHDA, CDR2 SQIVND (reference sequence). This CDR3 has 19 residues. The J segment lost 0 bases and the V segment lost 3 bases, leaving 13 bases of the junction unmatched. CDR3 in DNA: TGTGCCAGTAGTATGGAGGACAGGGTTACCCTAAGCTCCTACAATGAGCAGTTCTTC. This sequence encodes CASSMEDRVTLSSYNEQFF.

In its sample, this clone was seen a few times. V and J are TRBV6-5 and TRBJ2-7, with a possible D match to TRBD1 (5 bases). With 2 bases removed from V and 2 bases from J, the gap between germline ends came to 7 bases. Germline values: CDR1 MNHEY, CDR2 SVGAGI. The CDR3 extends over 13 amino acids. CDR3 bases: TGTGCCAGCAGTTACAGACAGACCTACGAGCAGTACTTC. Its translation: CASSYRQTYEQYF.

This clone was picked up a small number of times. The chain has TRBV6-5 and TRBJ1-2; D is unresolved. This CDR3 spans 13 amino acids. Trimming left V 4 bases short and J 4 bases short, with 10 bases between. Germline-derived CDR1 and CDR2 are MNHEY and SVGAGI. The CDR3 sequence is CASSSRGPYGYTF. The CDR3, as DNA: TGTGCCAGCAGTTCCCGCGGTCCCTATGGCTACACCTTC.

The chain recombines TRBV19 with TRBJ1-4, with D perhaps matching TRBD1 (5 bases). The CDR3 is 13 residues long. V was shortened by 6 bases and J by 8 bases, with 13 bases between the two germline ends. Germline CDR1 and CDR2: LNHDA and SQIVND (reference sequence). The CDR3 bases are TGTGCCAGTAGGGAGGAGGGGAGAGAAAAACTGTTTTTT. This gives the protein CASREEGREKLFF.

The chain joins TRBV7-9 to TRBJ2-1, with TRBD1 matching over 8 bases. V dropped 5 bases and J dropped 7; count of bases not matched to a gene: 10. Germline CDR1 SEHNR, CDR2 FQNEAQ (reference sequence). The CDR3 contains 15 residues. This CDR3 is CASSPKDRVGNEQFF. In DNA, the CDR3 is TGTGCCAGCAGCCCGAAGGACAGGGTTGGAAATGAGCAGTTCTTC.

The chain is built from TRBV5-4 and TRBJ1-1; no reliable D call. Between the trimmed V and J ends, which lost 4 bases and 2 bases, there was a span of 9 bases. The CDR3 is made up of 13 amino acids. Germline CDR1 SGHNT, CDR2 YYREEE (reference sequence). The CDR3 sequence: CASSVQSNTEAFF. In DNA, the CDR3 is TGTGCCAGCAGCGTACAGAGCAACACTGAAGCTTTCTTT.

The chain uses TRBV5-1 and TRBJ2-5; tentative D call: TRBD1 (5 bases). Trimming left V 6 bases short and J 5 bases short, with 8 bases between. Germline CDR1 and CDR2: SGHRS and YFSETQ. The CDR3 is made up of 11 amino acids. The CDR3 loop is CASMGQETQYF. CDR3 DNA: TGCGCCAGCATGGGGCAGGAGACCCAGTACTTC.

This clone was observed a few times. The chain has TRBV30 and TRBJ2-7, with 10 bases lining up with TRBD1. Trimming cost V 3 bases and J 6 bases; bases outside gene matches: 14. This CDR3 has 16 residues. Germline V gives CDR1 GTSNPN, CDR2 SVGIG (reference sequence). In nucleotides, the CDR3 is TGTGCCTGGAGCCCCTCCTGGACAGGGGGTTTGGGCGAGCAGTACTTC. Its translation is CAWSPSWTGGLGEQYF.

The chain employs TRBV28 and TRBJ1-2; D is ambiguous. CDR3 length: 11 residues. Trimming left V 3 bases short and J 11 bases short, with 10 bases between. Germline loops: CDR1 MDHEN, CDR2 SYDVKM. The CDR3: CASSFGVMYTF. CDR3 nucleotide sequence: TGTGCCAGCAGTTTCGGAGTCATGTACACCTTC.

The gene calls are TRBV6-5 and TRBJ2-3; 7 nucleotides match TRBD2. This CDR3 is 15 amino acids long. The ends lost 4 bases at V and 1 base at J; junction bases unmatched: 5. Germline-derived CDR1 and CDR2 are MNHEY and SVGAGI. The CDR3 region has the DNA TGTGCCAGCAGTTTAGTGGGGGGGGGCACAGATACGCAGTATTTT. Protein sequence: CASSLVGGGTDTQYF.

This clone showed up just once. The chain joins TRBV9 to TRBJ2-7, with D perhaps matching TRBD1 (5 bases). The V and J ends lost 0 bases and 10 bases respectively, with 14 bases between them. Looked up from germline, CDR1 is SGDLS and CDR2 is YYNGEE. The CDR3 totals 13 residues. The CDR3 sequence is CASSVAPARVQYF. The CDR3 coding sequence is TGTGCCAGCAGCGTAGCCCCGGCCAGGGTCCAGTACTTC.

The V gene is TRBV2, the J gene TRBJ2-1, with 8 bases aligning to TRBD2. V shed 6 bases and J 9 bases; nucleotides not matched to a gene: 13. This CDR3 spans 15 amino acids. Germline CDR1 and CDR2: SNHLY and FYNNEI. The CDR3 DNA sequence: TGTGCCAGCAGCGCCTCAGGGGCCCGGGGGGGTGAGCAGTTCTTC. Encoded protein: CASSASGARGGEQFF.

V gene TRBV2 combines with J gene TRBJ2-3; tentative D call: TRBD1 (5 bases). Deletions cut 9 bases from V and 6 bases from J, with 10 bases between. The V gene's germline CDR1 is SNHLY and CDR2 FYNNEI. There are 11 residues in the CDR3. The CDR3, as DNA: TGTGCCAGGGGGCGGCGGGATACGCAGTATTTT. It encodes CARGRRDTQYF.

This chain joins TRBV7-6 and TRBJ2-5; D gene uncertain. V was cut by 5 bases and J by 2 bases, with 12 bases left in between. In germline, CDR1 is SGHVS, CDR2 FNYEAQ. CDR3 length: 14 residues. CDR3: CASSDLLLQETQYF. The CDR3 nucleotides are TGTGCCAGCAGCGATCTATTGCTGCAAGAGACCCAGTACTTC.

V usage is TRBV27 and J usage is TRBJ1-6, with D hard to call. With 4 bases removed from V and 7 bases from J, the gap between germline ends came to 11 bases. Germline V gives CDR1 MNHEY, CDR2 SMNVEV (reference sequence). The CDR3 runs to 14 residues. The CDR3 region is CASSSGGGNSPLHF. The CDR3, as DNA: TGTGCCAGCAGTTCGGGAGGTGGGAATTCACCCCTCCACTTT.

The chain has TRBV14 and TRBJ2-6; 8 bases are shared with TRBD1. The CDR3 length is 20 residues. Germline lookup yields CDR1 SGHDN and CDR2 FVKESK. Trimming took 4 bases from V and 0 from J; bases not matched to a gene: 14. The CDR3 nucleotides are TGTGCCAGCAGCCCCCACCGGGGACAGGCTGCCATCTCTGGGGCCAACGTCCTGACTTTC. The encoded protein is CASSPHRGQAAISGANVLTF.

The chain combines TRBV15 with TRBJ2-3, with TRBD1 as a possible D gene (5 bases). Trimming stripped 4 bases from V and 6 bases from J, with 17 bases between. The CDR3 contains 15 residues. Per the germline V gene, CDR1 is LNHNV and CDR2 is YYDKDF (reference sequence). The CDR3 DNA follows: TGTGCCACCAGCAACCCGGGCCCAGGGTTGGATACGCAGTATTTT. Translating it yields CATSNPGPGLDTQYF. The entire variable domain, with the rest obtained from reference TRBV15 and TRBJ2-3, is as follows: DAMVIQNPRYQVTQFGKPVTLSCSQTLNHNVMYWYQQKSSQAPKLLFHYYDKDFNNEADTPDNFQSRRPNTSFCFLDIRSPGLGDTAMYLCATSNPGPGLDTQYFGPGTRLTVL.

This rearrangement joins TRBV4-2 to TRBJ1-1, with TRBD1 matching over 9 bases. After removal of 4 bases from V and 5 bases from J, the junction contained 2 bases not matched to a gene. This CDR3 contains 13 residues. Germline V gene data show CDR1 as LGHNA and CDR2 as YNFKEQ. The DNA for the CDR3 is TGTGCCAGCAGCCCGACAGGGGGGACTGAAGCTTTCTTT. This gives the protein CASSPTGGTEAFF.

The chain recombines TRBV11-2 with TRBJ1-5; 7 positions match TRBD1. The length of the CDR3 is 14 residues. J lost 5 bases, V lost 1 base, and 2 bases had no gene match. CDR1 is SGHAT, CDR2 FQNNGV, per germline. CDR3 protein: CASSLAGGYQPQHF. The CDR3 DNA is TGTGCCAGCAGCTTAGCAGGGGGGTATCAGCCCCAGCATTTT.

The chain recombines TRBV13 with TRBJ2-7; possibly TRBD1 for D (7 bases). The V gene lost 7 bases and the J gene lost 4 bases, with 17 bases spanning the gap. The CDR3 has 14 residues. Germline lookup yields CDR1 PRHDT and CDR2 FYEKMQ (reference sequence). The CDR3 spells CASTWAGQIYEQYF. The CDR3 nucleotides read TGTGCCAGCACTTGGGCGGGACAGATTTACGAGCAGTACTTC. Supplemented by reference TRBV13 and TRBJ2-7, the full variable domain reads AAGVIQSPRHLIKEKRETATLKCYPIPRHDTVYWYQQGPGQDPQFLISFYEKMQSDKGSIPDRFSAQQFSDYHSELNMSSLELGDSALYFCASTWAGQIYEQYFGPGTRLTVT.

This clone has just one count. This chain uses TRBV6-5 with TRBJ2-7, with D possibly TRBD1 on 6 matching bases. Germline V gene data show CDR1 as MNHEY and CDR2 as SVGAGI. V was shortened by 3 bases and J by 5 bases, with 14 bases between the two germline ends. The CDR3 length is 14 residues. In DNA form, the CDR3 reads TGTGCCAGCAGTTATGGCGCAGGGGCAAACGAGCAGTACTTC. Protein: CASSYGAGANEQYF.

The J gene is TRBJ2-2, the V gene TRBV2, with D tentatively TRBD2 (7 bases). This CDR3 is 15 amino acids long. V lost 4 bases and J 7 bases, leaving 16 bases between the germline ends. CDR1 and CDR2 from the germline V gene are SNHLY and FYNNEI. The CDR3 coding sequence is TGTGCCAGCAGTGTGCGGGGGCTGAATGGCGGGGAGCTGTTTTTT. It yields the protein CASSVRGLNGGELFF.

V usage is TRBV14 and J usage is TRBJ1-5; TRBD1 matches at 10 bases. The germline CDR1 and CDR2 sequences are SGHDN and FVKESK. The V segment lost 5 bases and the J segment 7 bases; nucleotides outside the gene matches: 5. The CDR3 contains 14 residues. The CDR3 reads CASSGTGASQPQHF. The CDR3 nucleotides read TGTGCCAGCAGCGGGACAGGGGCGAGCCAGCCCCAGCATTTT.